Each of the 18 T cell receptor beta chains below was sequenced from the same sample in a study of CD8+CD57+ T cells in acquired aplastic anemia. Genomic DNA provided the template from which TCR beta VDJ and CDR3 profiles were obtained. A single record per CDR3 protein comes from TCRdb applying MiXCR to the reads. The table lists 150,000 to 200,000 distinct CDR3 sequences, almost 50% of them singletons. Patients chosen for sequencing had CD8+CD57+ cells that had expanded, as shown by flow cytometry. The sequenced material came from sorted CD4+, CD8+, or CD8+CD57+ T cells (not recorded which) from PBMCs. The source is a human donor with aplastic anemia.

In its sample, this clonotype was seen many times. The chain couples TRBV20-1 to TRBJ2-3; TRBD2 agrees at 10 bases. The CDR3 consists of 15 residues. Germline V gene lookup returns CDR1 DFQATT and CDR2 SNEGSKA (reference sequence). Trimming took 5 bases from V and 0 from J; bases not matched to a gene: 5. The CDR3 DNA reads TGCAGTGCTCTTCCTAGCGGGGGTAGCACAGATACGCAGTATTTT. Protein sequence: CSALPSGGSTDTQYF.

As to this clonotype: A much larger clone lies one base from this, so it may be a read error. The chain employs TRBV6-1 and TRBJ2-5; tentative D call: TRBD1 (5 bases). This CDR3 spans 17 amino acids. Per the germline V gene, CDR1 is MNHNS and CDR2 is SASEGT. The CDR3 nucleotides are TGTGACAGCAGTGAACCCCGTACAGGTCCCTTACAAGAGACCCAGTACTTC. This encodes CDSSEPRTGPLQETQYF.

The table lists this clonotype with a few counts. V is TRBV30 and J is TRBJ1-6, with D tentatively TRBD1 (6 bases). Germline CDR1 is GTSNPN and CDR2 is SVGIG (reference sequence). The CDR3 covers 14 residues. The ends were cut back, 3 bases at V and 6 bases at J, with 12 bases in the middle. In nucleotides, the CDR3 is TGTGCCTGGAGCGCGGACAGTACTAATTCACCCCTCCACTTT. This translates into CAWSADSTNSPLHF. The whole variable domain, filled in from reference TRBV30 and TRBJ1-6, reads SQTIHQWPATLVQPVGSPLSLECTVEGTSNPNLYWYRQAAGRGLQLLFYSVGIGQISSEVPQNLSASRPQDRQFILSSKKLLLSDSGFYLCAWSADSTNSPLHFGNGTRLTVT.

The chain combines TRBV15 with TRBJ2-5; possible D gene TRBD2, 7 bases. Trimming took off 5 bases at V and 2 bases at J, with 15 bases between the two ends. The CDR3 has 15 residues. Per germline, CDR1 LNHNV and CDR2 YYDKDF (reference sequence). As DNA, the CDR3 is TGTGCCACCAGCCGGAAGGGGGGGCCACAAGAGACCCAGTACTTC. Translating gives CATSRKGGPQETQYF. Supplemented by reference TRBV15 and TRBJ2-5, the full variable domain reads DAMVIQNPRYQVTQFGKPVTLSCSQTLNHNVMYWYQQKSSQAPKLLFHYYDKDFNNEADTPDNFQSRRPNTSFCFLDIRSPGLGDTAMYLCATSRKGGPQETQYFGPGTRLLVL.

The rearrangement links TRBV30 to TRBJ2-7; 9 nucleotides align to TRBD2. V shed 0 bases, J shed 2 bases, and the junction held 2 bases outside the gene matches. This CDR3 has 14 residues. Looked up from germline, CDR1 is GTSNPN and CDR2 is SVGIG (reference sequence). CDR3 nucleotide sequence: TGTGCCTGGAGTGTATTAGCGGGGGCCTACGAGCAGTACTTC. Its protein is CAWSVLAGAYEQYF. The variable domain in full, completed from reference TRBV30 and TRBJ2-7, reads SQTIHQWPATLVQPVGSPLSLECTVEGTSNPNLYWYRQAAGRGLQLLFYSVGIGQISSEVPQNLSASRPQDRQFILSSKKLLLSDSGFYLCAWSVLAGAYEQYFGPGTRLTVT.

At least ten counts were recorded for this clonotype. This rearrangement joins TRBV19 to TRBJ2-5; D is uncertain. Looked up from germline, CDR1 is LNHDA and CDR2 is SQIVND (reference sequence). This CDR3 comprises 14 residues. V dropped 3 bases and J dropped 7 bases, with 15 bases sitting between them. DNA of the CDR3: TGTGCCAGTAGTATCTCCCCCGAATCGGGGACCCAGTACTTC. Encoded protein: CASSISPESGTQYF. The complete variable domain, with remaining parts taken from reference TRBV19 and TRBJ2-5, reads DGGITQSPKYLFRKEGQNVTLSCEQNLNHDAMYWYRQDPGQGLRLIYYSQIVNDFQKGDIAEGYSVSREKKESFPLTVTSAQKNPTAFYLCASSISPESGTQYFGPGTRLLVL.

The chain combines TRBV7-3 with TRBJ2-3; perhaps D is TRBD1 or TRBD2 (6 bases each). This CDR3 region has 14 residues. With 2 bases removed from V and 4 bases from J, the gap between germline ends came to 10 bases. Germline CDR1 is SGHTA and CDR2 is FQGTGA. The CDR3 DNA reads as TGTGCCAGCAGCTTATTTGGGGGGCCAGATACGCAGTATTTT. This sequence encodes CASSLFGGPDTQYF.

Worth noting for this clonotype: A much larger clone lies one base from this, so it may be a read error. The DNA for the CDR3 is TGCAGTGCTAGGGACAGTCTTTCCGGCCGCACCTTC. Amino acid sequence: CSARDSLSGRTF. The chain employs TRBV20-1 and TRBJ1-2, with a weak D call TRBD1 (6 bases). V lost 3 bases to trimming and J lost 13 bases, with 18 bases between them. Germline V gene lookup returns CDR1 DFQATT and CDR2 SNEGSKA (reference sequence). This CDR3 has 12 residues.

This clonotype was picked up many times. The chain has TRBV19 and TRBJ2-5; D remains unclear. Trimming cost V 7 bases and J 5 bases, with 14 bases left between them. The CDR3 is 13 amino acids. The germline gives CDR1 LNHDA, CDR2 SQIVND (reference sequence). The CDR3 region has the DNA TGTGCCAGTAATCGAGGCCTTTCCGAGACCCAGTACTTC. Translation: CASNRGLSETQYF.

The J gene is TRBJ1-4, the V gene TRBV7-8, with D maybe TRBD1 (5 bases). Germline CDR1 reads SGHVS; CDR2 reads FQNEAQ. V lost 1 base, J lost 0 bases, and 12 bases lay in between. This CDR3 region has 17 residues. The CDR3 loop reads CASSLGRGFSTNEKLFF. In DNA, the CDR3 is TGTGCCAGCAGCTTAGGGAGGGGCTTTTCAACTAATGAAAAACTGTTTTTT.

The V call is TRBV7-9, the J call TRBJ2-7; no reliable D call. Germline V gives CDR1 SEHNR, CDR2 FQNEAQ (reference sequence). The V end was cut by 5 bases, the J end by 5 bases, with 10 bases between. The CDR3 has 12 residues. CDR3 sequence (DNA): TGTGCCAGCAGCCCTAGGATTCACGAGCAGTACTTC. This translates into CASSPRIHEQYF. The full variable domain, with the rest looked up from reference TRBV7-9 and TRBJ2-7, is DTGVSQNPRHKITKRGQNVTFRCDPISEHNRLYWYRQTLGQGPEFLTYFQNEAQLEKSRLLSDRFSAERPKGSFSTLEIQRTEQGDSAMYLCASSPRIHEQYFGPGTRLTVT.

The gene calls are TRBV5-6 and TRBJ1-4; D is ambiguous. Per germline, CDR1 SGHDT and CDR2 YYEEEE. V was cut by 0 bases and J by 4 bases, with 10 bases left in between. There are 15 residues in the CDR3. The CDR3 here is CASSLAPGHNEKLFF. DNA for the CDR3: TGTGCCAGCAGCTTGGCTCCAGGCCATAATGAAAAACTGTTTTTT.

The chain uses TRBV19 and TRBJ2-5; tentative D call: TRBD1 (6 bases). The CDR3 length is 15 residues. V was trimmed by 5 bases and J by 1 base, leaving 14 bases between them. Per the germline V gene, CDR1 is LNHDA and CDR2 is SQIVND (reference sequence). The CDR3 reads CASSSTGNFQETQYF. The DNA for the CDR3 is TGTGCCAGTAGTTCGACAGGAAACTTCCAAGAGACCCAGTACTTC.

This clonotype was counted a few times. This chain links TRBV5-4 with TRBJ2-1, with 8 bases identical to TRBD2. CDR1 and CDR2 from the germline V gene are SGHNT and YYREEE (reference sequence). The CDR3 consists of 15 residues. Trimming removed 2 bases from V and 4 bases from J; junction bases left unmatched: 5. This CDR3 reads CASSLASGSYNEQFF. The CDR3 region has the DNA TGTGCCAGCAGCTTAGCCAGCGGGAGTTACAATGAGCAGTTCTTC.

This clonotype was seen a few times. V usage is TRBV24-1 and J usage is TRBJ2-2, with TRBD1 identical over 11 bases. Germline-derived CDR1 and CDR2 are KGHDR and SFDVKD. V trimming: 3 bases; J trimming: 5 bases; junction bases outside the gene matches: 7. The CDR3 totals 17 residues. The CDR3 DNA reads as TGTGCCACCAGTGATCTCGGACAGGGGGCGAGGACCGGGGAGCTGTTTTTT. Protein: CATSDLGQGARTGELFF.

This clonotype showed up just a few times. The V and J genes are TRBV2 and TRBJ2-3, with 7 positions matching TRBD1. The CDR3 has 14 residues. Germline loops: CDR1 SNHLY, CDR2 FYNNEI. After removal of 8 bases from V and 1 base from J, the junction contained 6 bases not matched to a gene. CDR3: CASVRGQGTDTQYF. CDR3 DNA sequence: TGTGCCAGCGTACGAGGACAGGGCACAGATACGCAGTATTTT.

This clonotype came up many times. The V and J genes are TRBV2 and TRBJ1-4; 8 nucleotides line up with TRBD1. V lost 6 bases to trimming and J lost 5 bases; unmatched junction nucleotides: 5. CDR3 length equals 14 residues. Germline V lookup: CDR1 SNHLY, CDR2 FYNNEI. CDR3 bases: TGTGCCAGCAGGGACAGGGTCGGGAATGAAAAACTGTTTTTT. Its protein product is CASRDRVGNEKLFF.

This clonotype has a handful of counts. The chain carries TRBV20-1 and TRBJ2-7, with D possibly TRBD2 on 6 matching bases. This CDR3 comprises 11 residues. Trimming cost V 4 bases and J 5 bases, with 9 bases left between them. CDR1 DFQATT and CDR2 SNEGSKA come from the germline V gene (reference sequence). CDR3 region: CSAIAANEQYF. CDR3 coding DNA: TGCAGTGCTATAGCGGCAAACGAGCAGTACTTC.